The 14 T cell receptor beta chains below all came from one sample that was sequenced in a study of technical replicates of blood from several donors. Data came from immunoSEQ multiplex PCR; TCRdb stores just in-frame clones and leaves some out. The profile shows some 70,000 clones, about 97% of them singletons. Sequences were obtained from T cells isolated from PBMCs. Every receptor here comes from a human donor in good health.

J is TRBJ1-4 and V is TRBV5-4; no firm D call. Germline CDR1 reads SGHNT; CDR2 reads YYREEE (reference sequence). V lost 3 bases to trimming and J lost 8 bases, with 14 bases between them. CDR3 length equals 14 residues. The CDR3 region has the DNA TGTGCCAGCAGCTCCAGAGGGCCGAGCGAAAAACTGTTTTTT. It yields the protein CASSSRGPSEKLFF.

The chain carries TRBV19 and TRBJ1-5; the D gene is possibly TRBD1 (6 bases). The germline gives CDR1 LNHDA, CDR2 SQIVND (reference sequence). The V gene lost 8 bases and the J gene lost 3 bases, with 8 bases spanning the gap. The CDR3 is 12 amino acids. CDR3 bases: TGTGCCAGTGGGGGGGCCAATCAGCCCCAGCATTTT. This gives the protein CASGGANQPQHF.

In its sample, this clone was seen once. The chain carries TRBV6-6 and TRBJ2-3; no reliable D call. The CDR3 runs to 12 residues. Germline CDR1 MNHNY, CDR2 SVGAGI (reference sequence). V lost 4 bases to trimming and J lost 4 bases, with 6 bases between them. The CDR3 loop reads CASSSSADTQYF. The CDR3 region has the DNA TGTGCCAGCAGTTCGTCCGCAGATACGCAGTATTTT.

This chain uses TRBV27 with TRBJ1-2; TRBD1 aligns across 8 bases. V shed 5 bases and J 2 bases; nucleotides not matched to a gene: 4. Germline V gene sequence: CDR1 MNHEY, CDR2 SMNVEV (reference sequence). This CDR3 contains 14 residues. In DNA, the CDR3 is TGTGCCAGCAGTGGGACAGGACTCAACTATGGCTACACCTTC. It translates to CASSGTGLNYGYTF.

The V call is TRBV20-1, the J call TRBJ1-3; D call uncertain. The CDR3 loop spans 11 amino acids. The germline gives CDR1 DFQATT, CDR2 SNEGSKA (reference sequence). CDR3 DNA: TGCAGCGCGAAACGGGGAAACACCATATATTTT. Translated, it gives CSAKRGNTIYF.

This sequence joins TRBV6-1 and TRBJ2-7; 8 bases are a match to TRBD1. V shed 6 bases and J 2 bases; nucleotides not matched to a gene: 9. The CDR3 has 15 amino acids. From germline, CDR1 is MNHNS and CDR2 SASEGT. CDR3 coding DNA: TGTGCCAGCAGGATATGGACAGGGCTTCCCTACGAGCAGTACTTC. Translating it yields CASRIWTGLPYEQYF.

The V call is TRBV5-4, the J call TRBJ2-3; TRBD2 matches at 8 bases. Germline CDR1 SGHNT, CDR2 YYREEE (reference sequence). The CDR3 is made up of 15 amino acids. With V trimmed by 2 bases and J by 5 bases, 7 bases remained unmatched. This chain's CDR3 is CASSLNPLAGDTQYF. CDR3 nucleotides: TGTGCCAGCAGCTTAAACCCCCTAGCGGGAGATACGCAGTATTTT.

The chain joins TRBV27 to TRBJ1-2; TRBD1 aligns across 10 bases. V shed 5 bases and J 4 bases; nucleotides not matched to a gene: 4. Looked up from germline, CDR1 is MNHEY and CDR2 is SMNVEV (reference sequence). The CDR3 is 14 amino acids. This chain's CDR3 is CASSRQGAIYGYTF. The DNA of the CDR3 is TGTGCCAGCAGTAGACAGGGGGCTATCTATGGCTACACCTTC.

This sequence joins TRBV7-2 and TRBJ2-7; 7 bases fit TRBD2. Germline CDR1 SGHTA, CDR2 FQGNSA. V trimming: 7 bases; J trimming: 11 bases; junction bases outside the gene matches: 17. The CDR3 spans 14 residues. The CDR3 region is CASTLTGLPGGEYF. CDR3 sequence (DNA): TGTGCCAGCACCTTGACGGGACTACCAGGAGGAGAGTACTTC.

This chain links TRBV18 with TRBJ2-3; TRBD2 aligns across 7 bases. Looked up from germline, CDR1 is KGHSH and CDR2 is LQKENI. Losses at the gene ends were 5 bases for V and 4 bases for J; bases not matched to a gene: 9. CDR3 length: 15 residues. The CDR3 nucleotides are TGTGCCAGCTCATCCCAAGGCGGGAGTGCAGATACGCAGTATTTT. This sequence encodes CASSSQGGSADTQYF.

The rearrangement links TRBV6-5 to TRBJ2-7; D is ambiguous. The V gene lost 2 bases and the J gene lost 4 bases, with 9 bases spanning the gap. Germline loops: CDR1 MNHEY, CDR2 SVGAGI. The CDR3 runs 13 residues. The CDR3 region has the DNA TGTGCCAGCAGTTACCAGGAAAGATACGAGCAGTACTTC. Amino acids: CASSYQERYEQYF.

The chain uses TRBV29-1 and TRBJ2-3; the match to TRBD1 covers 11 bases. This CDR3 has 13 amino acids. Trimming removed 8 bases from V and 3 bases from J; junction bases left unmatched: 4. Germline CDR1 is SQVTM and CDR2 is ANQGSEA. The CDR3 DNA reads as TGCAGCTCAGGACAGGGGGCAACAGATACGCAGTATTTT. Amino acids: CSSGQGATDTQYF.

This chain links TRBV19 with TRBJ2-5, with a possible D match to TRBD2 (5 bases). Trimming left V 4 bases short and J 5 bases short, with 11 bases between. The CDR3 length is 13 residues. Germline CDR1 and CDR2: LNHDA and SQIVND (reference sequence). CDR3 nucleotides: TGTGCCAGTAGTAAGGGAGTCTGGGAGACCCAGTACTTC. This sequence encodes CASSKGVWETQYF. The full variable domain, with the rest looked up from reference TRBV19 and TRBJ2-5, is DGGITQSPKYLFRKEGQNVTLSCEQNLNHDAMYWYRQDPGQGLRLIYYSQIVNDFQKGDIAEGYSVSREKKESFPLTVTSAQKNPTAFYLCASSKGVWETQYFGPGTRLLVL.

V usage is TRBV7-6 and J usage is TRBJ1-2; D is possibly TRBD1 (6 bases). Germline CDR1 SGHVS, CDR2 FNYEAQ. This CDR3 comprises 13 residues. The V end was cut by 5 bases, the J end by 8 bases, with 15 bases between. Written as DNA, the CDR3 is TGTGCCAGCAGCACAGGACAGCTGGAGGGCTACACCTTC. Protein sequence: CASSTGQLEGYTF. The whole variable domain, remainder taken from reference TRBV7-6 and TRBJ1-2, is GAGVSQSPRYKVTKRGQDVALRCDPISGHVSLYWYRQALGQGPEFLTYFNYEAQQDKSGLPNDRFSAERPEGSISTLTIQRTEQRDSAMYRCASSTGQLEGYTFGSGTRLTVV.